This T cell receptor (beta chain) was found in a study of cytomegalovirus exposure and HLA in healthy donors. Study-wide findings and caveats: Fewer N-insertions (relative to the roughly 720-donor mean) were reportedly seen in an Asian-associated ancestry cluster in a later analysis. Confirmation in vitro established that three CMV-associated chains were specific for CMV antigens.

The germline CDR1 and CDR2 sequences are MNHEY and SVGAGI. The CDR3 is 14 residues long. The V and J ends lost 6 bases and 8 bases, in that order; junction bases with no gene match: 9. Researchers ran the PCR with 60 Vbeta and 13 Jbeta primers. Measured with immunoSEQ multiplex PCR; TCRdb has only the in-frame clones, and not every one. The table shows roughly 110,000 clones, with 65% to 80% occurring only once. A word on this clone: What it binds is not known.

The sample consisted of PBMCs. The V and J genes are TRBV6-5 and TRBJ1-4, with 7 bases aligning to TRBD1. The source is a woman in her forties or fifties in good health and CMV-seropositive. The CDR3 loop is CASRMMTGPEKLFF. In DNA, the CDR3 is TGTGCCAGCAGAATGATGACAGGGCCCGAAAAACTGTTTTTT.